These T cell receptor beta chains were read from a single sample in a study of shared clonotypes between healthy human individuals. The data were produced by immunoSEQ multiplex PCR, yet TCRdb's version contains in-frame clones alone and is incomplete. The sample has about 180,000 clones, approximately 95% seen once. Material: naive CD4+ T cells sorted from blood. The receptors shown here come from a woman aged 30 to 39 in good health. Each CDR3 is given with its conserved first and last residue. A D gene is named only where the DNA matches it firmly. For some rows the clone size is stated as once, few or many, or as a class when expanded; others skip it.

NA,TRBJ1-1,TRBV7-9,NA,TGTGCCAGCAGCACCCCCCTCGGAGGGGATGGGACTGAAGCTTTCTTT,CASSTPLGGDGTEAFF
NA,TRBJ2-7,TRBV5-8,TRBD1,TGTGCCAGCAGCTATCAAGGACAGGGGTCATACGAGCAGTACTTC,CASSYQGQGSYEQYF
NA,TRBJ2-7,TRBV28,NA,TGTGCCAGCAGTCCCCCCGGGACGTCCTACGAGCAGTACTTC,CASSPPGTSYEQYF
NA,TRBJ1-4,TRBV7-9,TRBD1,TGTGCCAGCAGCTTAGCTCAGGGGGCGCATAATGAAAAACTGTTTTTT,CASSLAQGAHNEKLFF
NA,TRBJ2-7,TRBV5-4,NA,TGTGCCAGCAGCCCTGGGACAAGGGAAAGTTTCTACGAGCAGTACTTC,CASSPGTRESFYEQYF
NA,TRBJ2-4,TRBV30,NA,TGTGCCTGGAGTTCGCAGCGGAGCACCCTAGCCAAAAACATTCAGTACTTC,CAWSSQRSTLAKNIQYF
NA,TRBJ1-5,TRBV5-1,NA,TGCGCCAGCAGCTTGGTGGCAGGGAGCAATCAGCCCCAGCATTTT,CASSLVAGSNQPQHF
NA,TRBJ2-3,TRBV4-1,TRBD2,TGCGCCAGCAGCCAAAGAGTCCCGGGACTAGCGGGCACAGATACGCAGTATTTT,CASSQRVPGLAGTDTQYF
once,TRBJ1-2,TRBV5-1,NA,TGCGCCAGCAGCTTGGAGCAGATAGCCTATGGCTACACCTTC,CASSLEQIAYGYTF
NA,TRBJ2-2,TRBV10-3,NA,TGTGCCATCACCCCGGGTTTGAGGAGAGAGCTGTTTTTT,CAITPGLRRELFF
NA,TRBJ2-7,TRBV5-1,NA,TGCGCCAGCAGCCGCTCCCCGGTGAGGACCCACGAGCAGTACTTC,CASSRSPVRTHEQYF
NA,TRBJ2-7,TRBV6-6,NA,TGTGCCAGCAGTTACTCGAGTAGTATCTCGACCTACGAGCAGTACTTC,CASSYSSSISTYEQYF
NA,TRBJ2-5,TRBV28,TRBD1,TGTGCCAGCAGTTTAGGTCTCCTGTTGGCGGGACAGGGGGCGACGGAGCAGTACTTC,CASSLGLLLAGQGATEQYF
NA,TRBJ1-2,TRBV27,TRBD1,TGTGCCAGCAGTTTCTACGGGACAGCTAACTATGGCTACACCTTC,CASSFYGTANYGYTF
NA,TRBJ2-1,TRBV5-1,TRBD2,TGCGCCAGCAGCCCAATAGCGGGAGGCACCTACAATGAGCAGTTCTTC,CASSPIAGGTYNEQFF
NA,TRBJ2-3,TRBV1,NA,TGCACCAGCAGCCGAATGGGACTAGCGGCCACAGATACGCAGTATTTT,CTSSRMGLAATDTQYF
NA,TRBJ2-1,TRBV28,TRBD1,TGTGCCAGCAGTTTCCCCCCTACCGGGACAGGGGATTGGAATGAGCAGTTCTTC,CASSFPPTGTGDWNEQFF
NA,TRBJ1-4,TRBV5-1,NA,TGCGCCAGCAGCTTACGAGACGACTATAGAACGAATGAAAAACTGTTTTTT,CASSLRDDYRTNEKLFF
NA,TRBJ2-7,TRBV4-2,TRBD2,TGTGCCAGCAGCCCCGTTGGGAGCGGGAGGGCCATGATGGGGGAGCAGTACTTC,CASSPVGSGRAMMGEQYF
NA,TRBJ2-6,TRBV28,NA,TGTGCCAGCAGTAGATATGAAAGTCGGGCCAACGTCCTGACTTTC,CASSRYESRANVLTF
NA,TRBJ1-1,TRBV7-8,NA,TGTGCCAGCAGCTTAGCTCCCCCTCCCCTGACTGAAGCTTTCTTT,CASSLAPPPLTEAFF
NA,TRBJ2-5,TRBV5-1,NA,TGCGCCAGCAGCTTGGACCCCCGGGAGACCCAGTACTTC,CASSLDPRETQYF
NA,TRBJ2-2,TRBV11-1,NA,TGTGCCAGCAGCACTAGAGATTCAGGCGGGGAGCTGTTTTTT,CASSTRDSGGELFF
NA,TRBJ1-2,TRBV7-3,NA,TGTGCCAGCAGCTTACGCCAGGGTGGTAACTACACCTTC,CASSLRQGGNYTF
NA,TRBJ2-1,TRBV5-1,NA,TGCGCCAGCAGCTTGGTGGCAGGGCCCTACAATGAGCAGTTCTTC,CASSLVAGPYNEQFF
NA,TRBJ2-7,TRBV6-1,TRBD1,TGTGCCAGCAGTTGGCCGGGACAGGGGCTAGACGAGCAGTACTTC,CASSWPGQGLDEQYF
NA,TRBJ2-6,TRBV11-2,NA,TGTGCCAGCAGCCGGGCGGCTAGCTCTGGGGCCAACGTCCTGACTTTC,CASSRAASSGANVLTF
NA,TRBJ2-5,TRBV5-4,NA,TGTGCCAGCAGCTTGGAGGCCGAAGAGACCCAGTACTTC,CASSLEAEETQYF
NA,TRBJ1-6,TRBV7-9,TRBD1,TGTGCCAGCAGCCCACAGGGGGCCAATTCACCCCTCCACTTT,CASSPQGANSPLHF
NA,TRBJ2-7,TRBV2,NA,TGTGCCAGCAGTGAGGGCAGTGCCCCTGGCGAGCAGTACTTC,CASSEGSAPGEQYF
NA,TRBJ1-2,TRBV7-2,NA,TGTGCCAGCAGCTTAGGTCAGGGATCTGGCTACACCTTC,CASSLGQGSGYTF
NA,TRBJ1-1,TRBV29-1,NA,TGCAGCGTTGTTGGAAATGAGGGGAAAGCTTTCTTT,CSVVGNEGKAFF
NA,TRBJ2-6,TRBV7-2,NA,TGTGCCAGCAGCGCGGGTGAACGACAAAGTCGGGCCAACGTCCTGACTTTC,CASSAGERQSRANVLTF
NA,TRBJ1-5,TRBV2,NA,TGTGCCAGCAGTGCGGAGGGTGGAAGCGGACCCCAGCATTTT,CASSAEGGSGPQHF
NA,TRBJ2-7,TRBV5-1,TRBD2,TGCGCCAGCAGCTGGGGGACTAGCGGGTTCTACGAGCAGTACTTC,CASSWGTSGFYEQYF
once,TRBJ2-2,TRBV9,NA,TGTGCCAGCAGCGTTAGGTGGGGCGGGGAGCTGTTTTTT,CASSVRWGGELFF
NA,TRBJ2-6,TRBV7-9,TRBD1,TGTGCCAGCAGCCTTACAGGGGCTGCTGGGGCCAACGTCCTGACTTTC,CASSLTGAAGANVLTF